Detailed here is one T cell receptor beta chain. Its target is not known. On cycle 4 day 1 and cycle 7 day 1, as well as at baseline, blood was sampled. Assay used: immunoSEQ multiplex PCR; TCRdb lists only in-frame clones, some missing. The sample contains around 33,000 clones, 84% of which appear only once. This sample was taken from a study of OX40 agonist ivuxolimab in advanced cancers. On the study more broadly: The patients' treatment was ivuxolimab, an agonistic anti-OX40 (CD134) antibody. The group had a mean age of about 64 years, ranged from roughly 23 to 79, and was 75% to 85% male.

This CDR3 has 12 amino acids. Between the trimmed V and J ends, which lost 5 bases and 12 bases, there was a span of 14 bases. Germline values: CDR1 SEHNR, CDR2 FQNEAQ (reference sequence). Regarding the study as a whole: Dosing at 0.1 to 3.0 mg/kg was accompanied by clonal expansion of CD4+ and CD8+ blood T cells by week 6.

The material sequenced was CD4+ or CD8+ T cells sorted from blood, taken in a trial of the OX40 agonist ivuxolimab. This rearrangement joins TRBV7-9 to TRBJ2-1, with D unclear. The receptor was isolated from an adult with an advanced solid tumor such as melanoma, head and neck, liver or kidney cancer. Written as DNA, the CDR3 is TGTGCCAGCAGCCCCGGACCCCTTGCGCAGTTCTTC. Translated, it gives CASSPGPLAQFF.